This T cell receptor beta chain was retrieved from a study of OX40 agonist ivuxolimab in advanced cancers. About the research overall: Every 2 weeks, ivuxolimab was infused into the patients intravenously at between 0.01 and 10 mg/kg.

Assay used: immunoSEQ multiplex PCR; TCRdb lists only in-frame clones, some missing. The sample includes about 75,000 clones, 90% of them seen just once. The study sampled blood at baseline, cycle 4 day 1, and cycle 7 day 1. The ends lost 2 bases at V and 8 bases at J; junction bases unmatched: 3. The CDR3 contains 13 residues. Germline V gives CDR1 SEHNR, CDR2 FQNEAQ (reference sequence). This receptor was taken from an adult with an advanced solid tumor such as melanoma, head and neck, liver or kidney cancer. The material sequenced was CD4+ or CD8+ T cells sorted from blood, taken in a trial of the OX40 agonist ivuxolimab. This chain uses TRBV7-9 with TRBJ1-5; 7 bases map to TRBD1. CDR3 amino acids: CASSLLTGEPQHF. In DNA, the CDR3 is TGTGCCAGCAGCTTATTAACAGGGGAGCCCCAGCATTTT.